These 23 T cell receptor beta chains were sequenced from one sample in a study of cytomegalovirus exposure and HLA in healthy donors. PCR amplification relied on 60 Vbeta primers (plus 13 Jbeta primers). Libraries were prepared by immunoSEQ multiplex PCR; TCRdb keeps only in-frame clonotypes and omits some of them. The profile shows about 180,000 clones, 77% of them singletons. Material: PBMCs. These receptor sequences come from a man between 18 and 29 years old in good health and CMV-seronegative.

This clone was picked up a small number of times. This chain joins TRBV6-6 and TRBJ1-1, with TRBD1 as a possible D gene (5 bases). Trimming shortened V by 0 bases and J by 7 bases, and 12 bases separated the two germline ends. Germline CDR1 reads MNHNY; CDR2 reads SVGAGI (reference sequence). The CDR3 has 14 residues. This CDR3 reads CASSYSRGTIEAFF. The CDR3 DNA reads TGTGCCAGCAGTTACTCTCGGGGGACGATTGAAGCTTTCTTT.

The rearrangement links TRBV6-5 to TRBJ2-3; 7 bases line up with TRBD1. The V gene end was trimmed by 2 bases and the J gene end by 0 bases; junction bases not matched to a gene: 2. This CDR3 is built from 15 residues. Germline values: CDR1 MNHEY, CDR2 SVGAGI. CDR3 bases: TGTGCCAGCAGTTACCGGGACAGCAGCACAGATACGCAGTATTTT. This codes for CASSYRDSSTDTQYF.

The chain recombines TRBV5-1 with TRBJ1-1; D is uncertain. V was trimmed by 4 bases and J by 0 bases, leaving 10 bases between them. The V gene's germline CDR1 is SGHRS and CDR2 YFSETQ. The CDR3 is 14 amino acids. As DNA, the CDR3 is TGCGCCAGCAGCAGAACGGGGATGAACACTGAAGCTTTCTTT. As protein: CASSRTGMNTEAFF.

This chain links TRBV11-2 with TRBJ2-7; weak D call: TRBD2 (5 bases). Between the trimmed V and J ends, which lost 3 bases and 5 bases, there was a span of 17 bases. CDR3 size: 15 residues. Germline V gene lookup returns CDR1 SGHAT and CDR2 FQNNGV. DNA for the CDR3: TGTGCCAGCAGCTTTGAGCCCCCTAGCCCCAACGAGCAGTACTTC. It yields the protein CASSFEPPSPNEQYF. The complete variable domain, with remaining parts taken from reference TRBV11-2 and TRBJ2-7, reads EAGVAQSPRYKIIEKRQSVAFWCNPISGHATLYWYQQILGQGPKLLIQFQNNGVVDDSQLPKDRFSAERLKGVDSTLKIQPAKLEDSAVYLCASSFEPPSPNEQYFGPGTRLTVT.

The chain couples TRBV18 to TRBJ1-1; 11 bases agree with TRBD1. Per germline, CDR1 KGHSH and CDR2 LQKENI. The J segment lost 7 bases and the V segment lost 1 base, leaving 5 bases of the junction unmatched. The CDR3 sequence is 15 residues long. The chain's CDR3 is CASSPRTGGSFEAFF. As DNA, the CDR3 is TGTGCCAGCTCACCACGGACAGGGGGCTCTTTTGAAGCTTTCTTT.

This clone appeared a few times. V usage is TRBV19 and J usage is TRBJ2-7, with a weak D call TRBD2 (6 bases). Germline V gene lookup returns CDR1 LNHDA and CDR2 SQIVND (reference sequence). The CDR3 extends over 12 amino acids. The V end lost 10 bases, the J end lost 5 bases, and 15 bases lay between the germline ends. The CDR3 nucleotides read TGTGCCACAACGGGAGCGGGCCACGAGCAGTACTTC. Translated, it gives CATTGAGHEQYF.

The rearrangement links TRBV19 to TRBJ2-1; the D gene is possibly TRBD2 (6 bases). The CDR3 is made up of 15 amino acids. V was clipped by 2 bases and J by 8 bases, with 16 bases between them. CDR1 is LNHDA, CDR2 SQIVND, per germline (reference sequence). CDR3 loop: CASSILGGTRDEQFF. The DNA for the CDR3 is TGTGCCAGTAGTATACTGGGGGGAACTAGGGATGAGCAGTTCTTC.

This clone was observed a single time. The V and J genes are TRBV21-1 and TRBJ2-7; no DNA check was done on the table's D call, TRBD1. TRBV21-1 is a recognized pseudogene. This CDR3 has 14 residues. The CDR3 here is CASSKYPGGDEQYF. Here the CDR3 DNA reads TGTGCCAGCAGCAAATATCCAGGGGGAGACGAGCAGTACTTC.

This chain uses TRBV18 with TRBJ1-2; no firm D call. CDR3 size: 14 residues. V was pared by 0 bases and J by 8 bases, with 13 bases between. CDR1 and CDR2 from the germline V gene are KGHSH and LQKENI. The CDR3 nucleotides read TGTGCCAGCTCACCACCGCGCCACAGCGGGGGCTACACCTTC. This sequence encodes CASSPPRHSGGYTF. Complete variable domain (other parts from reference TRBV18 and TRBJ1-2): NAGVMQNPRHLVRRRGQEARLRCSPMKGHSHVYWYRQLPEEGLKFMVYLQKENIIDESGMPKERFSAEFPKEGPSILRIQQVVRGDSAAYFCASSPPRHSGGYTFGSGTRLTVV.

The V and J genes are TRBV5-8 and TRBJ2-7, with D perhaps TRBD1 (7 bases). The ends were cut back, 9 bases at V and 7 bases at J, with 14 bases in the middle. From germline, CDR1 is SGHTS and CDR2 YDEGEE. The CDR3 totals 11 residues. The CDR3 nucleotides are TGTGCCACCGTCCAGGGGGGAGAGCAGTACTTC. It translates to CATVQGGEQYF.

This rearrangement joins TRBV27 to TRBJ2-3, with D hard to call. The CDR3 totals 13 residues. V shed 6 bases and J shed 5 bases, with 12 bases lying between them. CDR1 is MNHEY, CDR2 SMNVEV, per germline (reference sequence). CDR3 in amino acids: CASRAPLRDTQYF. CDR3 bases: TGTGCCAGCAGAGCCCCGCTTAGAGATACGCAGTATTTT.

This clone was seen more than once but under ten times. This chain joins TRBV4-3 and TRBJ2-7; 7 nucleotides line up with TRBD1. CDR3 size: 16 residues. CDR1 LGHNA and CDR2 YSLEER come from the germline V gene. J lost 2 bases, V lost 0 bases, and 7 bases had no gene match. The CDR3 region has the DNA TGCGCCAGCAGCCAAGATAGCAGACAGGGCCCCTACGAGCAGTACTTC. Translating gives CASSQDSRQGPYEQYF.

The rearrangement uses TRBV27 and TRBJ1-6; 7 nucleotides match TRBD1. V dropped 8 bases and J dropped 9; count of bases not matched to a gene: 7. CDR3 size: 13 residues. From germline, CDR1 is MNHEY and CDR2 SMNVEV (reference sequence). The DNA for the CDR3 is TGTGCCAGCGGAAGGGACAGTCGTTCACCCCTCCACTTT. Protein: CASGRDSRSPLHF.

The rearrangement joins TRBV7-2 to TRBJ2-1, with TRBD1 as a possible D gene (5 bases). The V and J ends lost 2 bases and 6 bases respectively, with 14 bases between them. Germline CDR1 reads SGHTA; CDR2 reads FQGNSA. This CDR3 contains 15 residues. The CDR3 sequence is CASSLQGSLTNEQFF. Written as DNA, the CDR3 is TGTGCCAGCAGCTTACAGGGTTCCCTGACCAATGAGCAGTTCTTC.

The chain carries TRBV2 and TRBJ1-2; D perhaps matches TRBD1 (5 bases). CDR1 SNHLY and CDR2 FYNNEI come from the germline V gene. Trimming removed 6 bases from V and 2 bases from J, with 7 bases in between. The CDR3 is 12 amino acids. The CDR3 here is CASRGVNYGYTF. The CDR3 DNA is TGTGCCAGCAGAGGGGTAAACTATGGCTACACCTTC.

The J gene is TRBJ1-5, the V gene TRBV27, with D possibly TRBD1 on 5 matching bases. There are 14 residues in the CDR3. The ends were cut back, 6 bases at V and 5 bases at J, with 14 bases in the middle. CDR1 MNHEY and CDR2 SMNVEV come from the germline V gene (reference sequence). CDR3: CASSDRQGDQPQHF. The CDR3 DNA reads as TGTGCCAGCAGCGATCGGCAGGGCGATCAGCCCCAGCATTTT.

The CDR3 here is CASSRWTSSGELFF. CDR3 DNA sequence: TGTGCCAGCAGCCGTTGGACTAGTTCCGGGGAGCTGTTTTTT. The chain employs TRBV7-2 and TRBJ2-2, with TRBD2 identical over 7 bases. The CDR3 is 14 residues long. The V gene's germline CDR1 is SGHTA and CDR2 FQGNSA. V shed 5 bases, J shed 6 bases, and the junction held 6 bases outside the gene matches.

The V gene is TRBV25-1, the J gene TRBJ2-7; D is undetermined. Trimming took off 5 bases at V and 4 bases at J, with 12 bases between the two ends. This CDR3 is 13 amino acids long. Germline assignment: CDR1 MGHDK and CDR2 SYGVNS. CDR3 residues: CASSPRFRYEQYF. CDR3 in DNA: TGTGCCAGCAGTCCCCGGTTTCGATACGAGCAGTACTTC.

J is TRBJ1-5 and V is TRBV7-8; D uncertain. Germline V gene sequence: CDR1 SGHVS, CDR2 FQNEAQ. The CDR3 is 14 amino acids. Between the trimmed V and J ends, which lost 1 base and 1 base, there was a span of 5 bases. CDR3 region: CASSLGASNQPQHF. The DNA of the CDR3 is TGTGCCAGCAGCTTAGGGGCGAGCAATCAGCCCCAGCATTTT.

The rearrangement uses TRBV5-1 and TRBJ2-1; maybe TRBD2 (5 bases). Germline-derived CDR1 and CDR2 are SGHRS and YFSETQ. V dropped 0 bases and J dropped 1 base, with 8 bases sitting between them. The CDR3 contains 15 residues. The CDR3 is CASSLVWESYNEQFF. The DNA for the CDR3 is TGCGCCAGCAGCTTGGTGTGGGAGTCCTACAATGAGCAGTTCTTC.

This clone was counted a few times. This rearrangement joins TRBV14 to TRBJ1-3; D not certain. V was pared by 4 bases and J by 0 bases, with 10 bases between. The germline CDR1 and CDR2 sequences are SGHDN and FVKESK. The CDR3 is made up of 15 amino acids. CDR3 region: CASSPGLISGNTIYF. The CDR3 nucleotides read TGTGCCAGCAGCCCCGGACTGATCTCTGGAAACACCATATATTTT.

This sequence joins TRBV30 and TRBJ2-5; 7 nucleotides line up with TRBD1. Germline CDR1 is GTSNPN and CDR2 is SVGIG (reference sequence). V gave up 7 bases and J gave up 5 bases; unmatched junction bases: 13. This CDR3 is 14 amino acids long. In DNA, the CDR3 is TGTGCCTTAGCACCGGGACAGCATCAGGAGACCCAGTACTTC. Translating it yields CALAPGQHQETQYF. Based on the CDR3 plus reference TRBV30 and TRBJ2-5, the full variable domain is SQTIHQWPATLVQPVGSPLSLECTVEGTSNPNLYWYRQAAGRGLQLLFYSVGIGQISSEVPQNLSASRPQDRQFILSSKKLLLSDSGFYLCALAPGQHQETQYFGPGTRLLVL.

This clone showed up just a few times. CDR3 amino acids: CASSQGRGASSYNEQFF. CDR3 DNA sequence: TGCGCCAGCAGCCAAGGCCGGGGGGCCAGCTCCTACAATGAGCAGTTCTTC. The chain couples TRBV4-3 to TRBJ2-1; D is possibly TRBD2 (7 bases). The CDR3 spans 17 residues. From germline, CDR1 is LGHNA and CDR2 YSLEER. The V end was cut by 1 base, the J end by 0 bases, with 13 bases between.